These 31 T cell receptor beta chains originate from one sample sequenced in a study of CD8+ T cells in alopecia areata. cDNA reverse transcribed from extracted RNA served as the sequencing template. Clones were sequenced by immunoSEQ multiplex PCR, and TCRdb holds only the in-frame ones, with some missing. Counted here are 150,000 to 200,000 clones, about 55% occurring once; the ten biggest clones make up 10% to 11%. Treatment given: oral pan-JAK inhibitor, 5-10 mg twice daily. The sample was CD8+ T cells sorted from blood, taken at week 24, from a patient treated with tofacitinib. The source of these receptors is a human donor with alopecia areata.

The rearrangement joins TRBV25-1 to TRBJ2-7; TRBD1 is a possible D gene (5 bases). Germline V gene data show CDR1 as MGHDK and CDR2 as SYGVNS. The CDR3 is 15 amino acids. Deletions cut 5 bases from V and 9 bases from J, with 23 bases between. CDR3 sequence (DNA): TGTGCCAGCAGTACCCACCGTGGGGCAGACAATCGGCAGTACTTC. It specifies CASSTHRGADNRQYF.

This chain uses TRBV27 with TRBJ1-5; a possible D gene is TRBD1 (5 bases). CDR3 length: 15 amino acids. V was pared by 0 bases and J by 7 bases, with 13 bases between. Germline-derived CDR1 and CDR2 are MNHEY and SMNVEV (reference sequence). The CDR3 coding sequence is TGTGCCAGCAGTTTATCTGCCGGGGGGACCCAGCCCCAGCATTTT. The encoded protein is CASSLSAGGTQPQHF.

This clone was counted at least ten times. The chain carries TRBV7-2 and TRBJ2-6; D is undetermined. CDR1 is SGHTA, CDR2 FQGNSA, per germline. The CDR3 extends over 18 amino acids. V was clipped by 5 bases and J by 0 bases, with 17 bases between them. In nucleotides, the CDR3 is TGTGCCAGCAGCCCCGATCTGAAAGGGATCTCTGGGGCCAACGTCCTGACTTTC. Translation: CASSPDLKGISGANVLTF.

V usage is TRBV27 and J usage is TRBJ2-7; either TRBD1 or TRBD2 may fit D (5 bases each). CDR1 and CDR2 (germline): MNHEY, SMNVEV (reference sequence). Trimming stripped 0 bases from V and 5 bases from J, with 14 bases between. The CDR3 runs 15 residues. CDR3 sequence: CASSLSLEGRHEQYF. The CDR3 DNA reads TGTGCCAGCAGTTTATCACTCGAGGGGCGCCACGAGCAGTACTTC.

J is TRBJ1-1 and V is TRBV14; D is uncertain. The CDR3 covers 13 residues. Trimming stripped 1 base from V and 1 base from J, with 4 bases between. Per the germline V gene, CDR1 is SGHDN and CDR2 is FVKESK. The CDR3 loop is CASSQVKNTEAFF. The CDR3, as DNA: TGTGCCAGCAGCCAAGTCAAGAACACTGAAGCTTTCTTT.

Here the CDR3 DNA reads TGTGCCAGCAGCTCGTCAGGATTTGGCAATCAGCCCCAGCATTTT. Translated, it gives CASSSSGFGNQPQHF. The chain links TRBV5-6 to TRBJ1-5; D is ambiguous. From germline, CDR1 is SGHDT and CDR2 YYEEEE. The CDR3 runs to 15 residues. V lost 3 bases to trimming and J lost 2 bases, with 12 bases between them.

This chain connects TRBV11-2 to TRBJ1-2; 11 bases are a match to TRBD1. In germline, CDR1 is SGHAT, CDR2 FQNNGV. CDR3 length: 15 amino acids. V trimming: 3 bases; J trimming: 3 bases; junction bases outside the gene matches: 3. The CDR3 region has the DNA TGTGCCAGCAGCTTCGGGACAGGGGGATACTATGGCTACACCTTC. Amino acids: CASSFGTGGYYGYTF.

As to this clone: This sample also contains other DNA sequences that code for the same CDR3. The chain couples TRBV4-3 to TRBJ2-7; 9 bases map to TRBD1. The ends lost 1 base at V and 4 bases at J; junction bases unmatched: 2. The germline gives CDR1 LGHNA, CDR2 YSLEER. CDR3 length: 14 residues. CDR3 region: CASSQAQGAYEQYF. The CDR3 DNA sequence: TGCGCCAGCAGCCAAGCACAGGGGGCATACGAGCAGTACTTC.

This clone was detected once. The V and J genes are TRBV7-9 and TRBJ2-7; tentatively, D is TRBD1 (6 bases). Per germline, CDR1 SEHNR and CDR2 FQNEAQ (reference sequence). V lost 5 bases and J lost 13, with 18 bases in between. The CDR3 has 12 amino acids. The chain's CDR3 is CASSTDRGQPYF. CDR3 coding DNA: TGTGCCAGCAGCACCGACCGAGGACAGCCCTACTTC.

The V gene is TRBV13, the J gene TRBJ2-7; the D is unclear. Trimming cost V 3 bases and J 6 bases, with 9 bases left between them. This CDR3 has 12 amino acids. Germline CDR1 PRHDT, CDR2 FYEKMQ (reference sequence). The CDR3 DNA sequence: TGTGCCAGCAGCTTCGGACGGACCGAGCAGTACTTC. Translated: CASSFGRTEQYF.

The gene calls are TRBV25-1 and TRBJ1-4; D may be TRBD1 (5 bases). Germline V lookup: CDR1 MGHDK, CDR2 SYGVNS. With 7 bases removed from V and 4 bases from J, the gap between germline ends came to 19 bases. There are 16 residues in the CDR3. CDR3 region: CASTPGEPGDNEKLFF. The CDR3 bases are TGTGCCAGCACTCCGGGGGAGCCGGGGGATAATGAAAAACTGTTTTTT.

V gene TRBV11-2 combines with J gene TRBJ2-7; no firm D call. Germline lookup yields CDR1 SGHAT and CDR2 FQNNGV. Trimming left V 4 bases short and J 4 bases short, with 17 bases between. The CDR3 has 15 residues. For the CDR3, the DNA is TGTGCCAGCAGCTCTTGGGCGCTGCGACCGTACGAGCAGTACTTC. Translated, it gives CASSSWALRPYEQYF.

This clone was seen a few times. CDR3 sequence (DNA): TGTGCCAGCAGTAGGACTAGCGGAGACACCGGGGAGCTGTTTTTT. Its protein product is CASSRTSGDTGELFF. The gene calls are TRBV6-4 and TRBJ2-2; TRBD2 matches 10 bases. In germline, CDR1 is MRHNA, CDR2 SNTAGT. This CDR3 region has 15 residues. V lost 5 bases to trimming and J lost 3 bases; unmatched junction nucleotides: 3.

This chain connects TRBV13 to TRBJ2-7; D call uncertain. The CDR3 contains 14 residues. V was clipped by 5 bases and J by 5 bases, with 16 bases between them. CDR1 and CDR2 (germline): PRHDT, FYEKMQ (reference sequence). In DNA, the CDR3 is TGTGCCAGCAGCCGCCGGACCCACCGGCACGAGCAGTACTTC. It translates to CASSRRTHRHEQYF. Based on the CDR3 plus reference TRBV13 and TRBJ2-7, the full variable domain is AAGVIQSPRHLIKEKRETATLKCYPIPRHDTVYWYQQGPGQDPQFLISFYEKMQSDKGSIPDRFSAQQFSDYHSELNMSSLELGDSALYFCASSRRTHRHEQYFGPGTRLTVT.

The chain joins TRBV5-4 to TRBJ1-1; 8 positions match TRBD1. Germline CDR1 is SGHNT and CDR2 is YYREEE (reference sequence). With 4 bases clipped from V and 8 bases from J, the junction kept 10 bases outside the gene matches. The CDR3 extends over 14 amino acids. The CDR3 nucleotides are TGTGCCAGCAGCCCTCGACAGGGGCTTGTCGAAGCTTTCTTT. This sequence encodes CASSPRQGLVEAFF. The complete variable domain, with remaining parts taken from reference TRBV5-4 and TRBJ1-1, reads ETGVTQSPTHLIKTRGQQVTLRCSSQSGHNTVSWYQQALGQGPQFIFQYYREEENGRGNFPPRFSGLQFPNYSSELNVNALELDDSALYLCASSPRQGLVEAFFGQGTRLTVV.

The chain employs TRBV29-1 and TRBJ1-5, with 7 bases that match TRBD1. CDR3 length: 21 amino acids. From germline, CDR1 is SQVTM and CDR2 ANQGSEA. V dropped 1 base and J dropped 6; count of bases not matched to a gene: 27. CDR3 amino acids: CSVEAWGEIQGRTRKGQPQHF. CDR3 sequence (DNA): TGCAGCGTTGAAGCTTGGGGCGAAATACAGGGGCGTACGCGGAAAGGTCAGCCCCAGCATTTT.

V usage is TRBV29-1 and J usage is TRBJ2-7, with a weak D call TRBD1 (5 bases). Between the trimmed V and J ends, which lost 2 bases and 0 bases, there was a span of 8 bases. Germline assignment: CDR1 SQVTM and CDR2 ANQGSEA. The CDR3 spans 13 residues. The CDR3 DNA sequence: TGCAGCGTTGAATCAGGGTCCTCCTACGAGCAGTACTTC. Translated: CSVESGSSYEQYF.

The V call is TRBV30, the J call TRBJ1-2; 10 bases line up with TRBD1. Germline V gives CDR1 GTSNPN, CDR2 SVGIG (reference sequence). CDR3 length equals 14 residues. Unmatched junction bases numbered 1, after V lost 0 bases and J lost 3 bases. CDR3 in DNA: TGTGCCTGGAGTGTTGGGACAGGGGACTATGGCTACACCTTC. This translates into CAWSVGTGDYGYTF.

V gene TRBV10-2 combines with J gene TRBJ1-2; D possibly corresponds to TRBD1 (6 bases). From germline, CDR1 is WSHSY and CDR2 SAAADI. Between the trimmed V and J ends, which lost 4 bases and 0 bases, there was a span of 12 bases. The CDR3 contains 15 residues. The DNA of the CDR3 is TGCGCCAGCAGTGGGACAGAAAAATCTAACTATGGCTACACCTTC. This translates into CASSGTEKSNYGYTF.

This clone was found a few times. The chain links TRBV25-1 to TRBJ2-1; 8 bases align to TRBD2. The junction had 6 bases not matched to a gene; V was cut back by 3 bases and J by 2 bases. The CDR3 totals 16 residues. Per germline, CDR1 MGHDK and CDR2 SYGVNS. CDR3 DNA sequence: TGTGCCAGCAGTGATTTACGGGGGGGTGCCTACAATGAGCAGTTCTTC. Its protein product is CASSDLRGGAYNEQFF.

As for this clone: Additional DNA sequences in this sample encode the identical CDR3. The CDR3 DNA sequence: TGCAGCGTCAGGACAGGAGAGGGCAATCAGCCCCAGCATTTT. This sequence encodes CSVRTGEGNQPQHF. The chain carries TRBV29-1 and TRBJ1-5; 7 nucleotides match TRBD1. With 6 bases clipped from V and 2 bases from J, the junction kept 7 bases outside the gene matches. The CDR3 is made up of 14 amino acids. The germline CDR1 and CDR2 sequences are SQVTM and ANQGSEA.

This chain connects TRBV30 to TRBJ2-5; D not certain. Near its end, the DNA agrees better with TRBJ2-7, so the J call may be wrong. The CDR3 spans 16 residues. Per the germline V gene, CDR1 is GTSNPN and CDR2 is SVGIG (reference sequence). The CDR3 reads CAWSEGESPILYEQYF. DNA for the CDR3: TGTGCCTGGAGTGAAGGAGAATCTCCAATACTATACGAGCAGTACTTC.

CDR3 coding DNA: TGTGCCAGCAGTAACCCAGGCGGGAGCTACGAGCAGTACTTC. Its protein product is CASSNPGGSYEQYF. The chain links TRBV6-6 to TRBJ2-7, with 7 positions matching TRBD2. J was trimmed by 3 bases and V by 5 bases; bases with no gene match: 7. This CDR3 comprises 14 residues. Germline CDR1 reads MNHNY; CDR2 reads SVGAGI (reference sequence).

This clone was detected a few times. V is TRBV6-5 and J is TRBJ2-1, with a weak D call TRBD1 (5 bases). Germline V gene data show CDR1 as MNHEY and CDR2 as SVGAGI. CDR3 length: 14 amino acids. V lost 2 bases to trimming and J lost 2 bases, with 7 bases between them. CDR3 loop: CASSYIGAYNEQFF. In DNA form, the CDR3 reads TGTGCCAGCAGTTACATAGGGGCCTACAATGAGCAGTTCTTC.

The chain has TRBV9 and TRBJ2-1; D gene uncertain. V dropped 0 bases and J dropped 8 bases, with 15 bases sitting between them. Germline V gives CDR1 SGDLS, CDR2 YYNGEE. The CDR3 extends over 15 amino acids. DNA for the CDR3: TGTGCCAGCAGCGTAGGGGGAACAGCTCCCGATGAGCAGTTCTTC. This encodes CASSVGGTAPDEQFF.

In nucleotides, the CDR3 is TGTGCCTGGAGTCCTCTACAGGGGGTGAACACTGAAGCTTTCTTT. Translated: CAWSPLQGVNTEAFF. The genes are TRBV30 and TRBJ1-1, with 8 bases that match TRBD1. The J segment lost 0 bases and the V segment lost 2 bases, leaving 5 bases of the junction unmatched. There are 15 residues in the CDR3. Germline V lookup: CDR1 GTSNPN, CDR2 SVGIG (reference sequence).

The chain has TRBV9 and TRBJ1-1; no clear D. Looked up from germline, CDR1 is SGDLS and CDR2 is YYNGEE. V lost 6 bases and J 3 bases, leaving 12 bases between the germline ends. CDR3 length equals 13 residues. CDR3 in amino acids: CASNEQGYTEAFF. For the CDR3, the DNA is TGTGCCAGCAACGAGCAAGGGTACACTGAAGCTTTCTTT. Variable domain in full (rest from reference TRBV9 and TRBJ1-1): DSGVTQTPKHLITATGQRVTLRCSPRSGDLSVYWYQQSLDQGLQFLIQYYNGEERAKGNILERFSAQQFPDLHSELNLSSLELGDSALYFCASNEQGYTEAFFGQGTRLTVV.

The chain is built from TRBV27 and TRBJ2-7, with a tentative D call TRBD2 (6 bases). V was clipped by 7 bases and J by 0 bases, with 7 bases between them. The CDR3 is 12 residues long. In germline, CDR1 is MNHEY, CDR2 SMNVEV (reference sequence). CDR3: CASMTSSYEQYF. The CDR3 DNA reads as TGTGCCAGCATGACTAGCTCCTACGAGCAGTACTTC.

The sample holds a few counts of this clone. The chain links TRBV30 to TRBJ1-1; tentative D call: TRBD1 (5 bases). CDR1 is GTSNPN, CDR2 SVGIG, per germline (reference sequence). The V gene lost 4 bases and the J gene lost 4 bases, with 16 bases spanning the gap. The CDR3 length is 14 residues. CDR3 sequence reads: CAWKGPGRFTEAFF. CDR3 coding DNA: TGTGCCTGGAAGGGCCCAGGGAGGTTCACTGAAGCTTTCTTT.

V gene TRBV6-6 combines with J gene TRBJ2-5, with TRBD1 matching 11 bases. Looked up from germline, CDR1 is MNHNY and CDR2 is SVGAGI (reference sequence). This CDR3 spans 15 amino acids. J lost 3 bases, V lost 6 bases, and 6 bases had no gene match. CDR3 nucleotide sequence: TGTGCCAGCAGCCCAGGGACAGGGGGAGAAGAGACCCAGTACTTC. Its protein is CASSPGTGGEETQYF.

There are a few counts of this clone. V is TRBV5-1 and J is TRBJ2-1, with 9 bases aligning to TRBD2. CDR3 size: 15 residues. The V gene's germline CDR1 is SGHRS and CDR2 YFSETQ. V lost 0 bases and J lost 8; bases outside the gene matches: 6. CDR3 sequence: CASSLEASGEDEQFF. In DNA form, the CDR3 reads TGCGCCAGCAGCTTGGAGGCTAGCGGGGAGGATGAGCAGTTCTTC.